One and the same sample provided the 30 T cell receptor beta chains below, sequenced in a study of cytomegalovirus exposure and HLA in healthy donors. PCR was performed using 60 Vbeta and 13 Jbeta primers. Method: immunoSEQ multiplex PCR; TCRdb's copy keeps in-frame clones and lacks some. The table records roughly 190,000 clones, roughly 79% of them present only once. The sample taken for sequencing was PBMCs. The source is a woman aged 30 to 39 in good health and CMV-seropositive.

The chain carries TRBV15 and TRBJ2-1; D ambiguous. Germline-derived CDR1 and CDR2 are LNHNV and YYDKDF (reference sequence). The CDR3 totals 15 residues. V lost 0 bases and J lost 4, with 10 bases in between. This CDR3 reads CATSRDLGAYNEQFF. The CDR3 coding sequence is TGTGCCACCAGCAGAGATCTCGGAGCTTACAATGAGCAGTTCTTC.

Note on this clone: The sample carries other DNA sequences with the same CDR3. V is TRBV5-1 and J is TRBJ2-5; perhaps TRBD2 as D (5 bases). CDR1 is SGHRS, CDR2 YFSETQ, per germline. The CDR3 spans 13 residues. Trimming removed 4 bases at V and 1 base at J, with 8 bases between. CDR3 DNA sequence: TGCGCCAGCAGCCCGGGGATCCAAGAGACCCAGTACTTC. It specifies CASSPGIQETQYF.

The chain uses TRBV15 and TRBJ2-1; 13 bases are shared with TRBD2. The V gene's germline CDR1 is LNHNV and CDR2 YYDKDF (reference sequence). Trimming took 0 bases from V and 9 from J; bases not matched to a gene: 11. The CDR3 extends over 18 amino acids. The CDR3 here is CATSRDLWTSGRTGEQFF. The CDR3 DNA is TGTGCCACCAGCAGAGATCTCTGGACTAGCGGGAGAACCGGTGAGCAGTTCTTC.

V gene TRBV9 combines with J gene TRBJ2-2, with TRBD2 as a possible D gene (7 bases). Trimming removed 0 bases at V and 6 bases at J, with 18 bases between. This CDR3 region has 17 residues. Per germline, CDR1 SGDLS and CDR2 YYNGEE. The DNA for the CDR3 is TGTGCCAGCAGCGTAGTAGGGGGGGCGAATATACCCGGGGAGCTGTTTTTT. The encoded protein is CASSVVGGANIPGELFF. Using reference TRBV9 and TRBJ2-2 for the parts outside the CDR3, the full variable domain is DSGVTQTPKHLITATGQRVTLRCSPRSGDLSVYWYQQSLDQGLQFLIQYYNGEERAKGNILERFSAQQFPDLHSELNLSSLELGDSALYFCASSVVGGANIPGELFFGEGSRLTVL.

There are a few counts of this clone. This chain connects TRBV10-1 to TRBJ1-1; D not certain. Per the germline V gene, CDR1 is WNHNN and CDR2 is SYGVQD (reference sequence). V dropped 6 bases and J dropped 2 bases, with 10 bases sitting between them. The CDR3 runs 13 residues. CDR3 in amino acids: CASSANLNTEAFF. CDR3 coding DNA: TGCGCCAGCAGCGCAAACCTAAACACTGAAGCTTTCTTT.

This sequence joins TRBV2 and TRBJ2-5; 11 nucleotides align to TRBD2. The V gene end was trimmed by 7 bases and the J gene end by 7 bases; junction bases not matched to a gene: 8. The CDR3 spans 14 residues. Germline CDR1 reads SNHLY; CDR2 reads FYNNEI. The CDR3 sequence: CASTLAGGPVTQYF. DNA of the CDR3: TGTGCCAGCACCTTAGCGGGGGGGCCCGTGACCCAGTACTTC. Combining the CDR3 with reference TRBV2 and TRBJ2-5 gives the whole variable domain EPEVTQTPSHQVTQMGQEVILRCVPISNHLYFYWYRQILGQKVEFLVSFYNNEISEKSEIFDDQFSVERPDGSNFTLKIRSTKLEDSAMYFCASTLAGGPVTQYFGPGTRLLVL.

This chain uses TRBV5-1 with TRBJ2-3; 15 bases align to TRBD2. Per germline, CDR1 SGHRS and CDR2 YFSETQ. With V trimmed by 5 bases and J by 4 bases, 8 bases remained unmatched. This CDR3 comprises 17 residues. CDR3 loop: CASRYGLAGGLPDTQYF. The CDR3 nucleotides are TGCGCCAGCAGGTACGGACTAGCGGGGGGGCTCCCAGATACGCAGTATTTT.

CDR3 nucleotide sequence: TGTGCCAGCAGTGAGCCAGGGGCGGTGGCTTTCTTT. Its translation is CASSEPGAVAFF. The V call is TRBV6-5, the J call TRBJ1-1; D may be TRBD1 (6 bases). The V gene lost 5 bases and the J gene lost 11 bases, with 15 bases spanning the gap. This CDR3 is built from 12 residues. Germline V gene data show CDR1 as MNHEY and CDR2 as SVGAGI.

This clone was counted once. The chain couples TRBV30 to TRBJ2-2; D is unclear. In germline, CDR1 is GTSNPN, CDR2 SVGIG (reference sequence). Trimming pared 0 bases from V and 2 bases from J, leaving 13 bases between. The CDR3 consists of 16 residues. The CDR3 DNA reads as TGTGCCTGGAGTGTCAGCGAGAATTTTAACACCGGGGAGCTGTTTTTT. Amino acids: CAWSVSENFNTGELFF.

This chain uses TRBV7-2 with TRBJ2-7, with 9 bases identical to TRBD2. The germline gives CDR1 SGHTA, CDR2 FQGNSA. J gave up 4 bases and V 5 bases, and 3 bases lay outside the gene matches. The CDR3 sequence is 13 residues long. The DNA for the CDR3 is TGTGCCAGCAGCCCAGCGGGAGGTTACGAGCAGTACTTC. This sequence encodes CASSPAGGYEQYF.

This clone was detected once. The gene calls are TRBV30 and TRBJ1-5; D is possibly TRBD1 (6 bases). The V end lost 4 bases, the J end lost 4 bases, and 14 bases lay between the germline ends. The CDR3 contains 14 residues. In germline, CDR1 is GTSNPN, CDR2 SVGIG (reference sequence). CDR3 DNA: TGTGCCTGGAAAGATGGGGGGGCTAATCAGCCCCAGCATTTT. Its protein is CAWKDGGANQPQHF.

The CDR3 region has the DNA TGCGCCAGCAGCCGCAGGGGGAACACCGGGGAGCTGTTTTTT. It translates to CASSRRGNTGELFF. The rearrangement joins TRBV4-3 to TRBJ2-2; the D gene is possibly TRBD1 (6 bases). CDR1 and CDR2 (germline): LGHNA, YSLEER. CDR3 size: 14 residues. The germline V and J ends were trimmed by 4 bases and 1 base, with 7 bases remaining between them.

CDR3 sequence reads: CASSLVLEETQYF. CDR3 bases: TGTGCCAGCAGCTTGGTACTAGAAGAGACCCAGTACTTC. The rearrangement uses TRBV5-4 and TRBJ2-5; maybe TRBD2 (5 bases). V shed 0 bases and J shed 3 bases, with 6 bases lying between them. CDR3 length: 13 amino acids. Per germline, CDR1 SGHNT and CDR2 YYREEE (reference sequence).

V and J are TRBV25-1 and TRBJ1-2, with a possible D match to TRBD1 (5 bases). Germline V gene data show CDR1 as MGHDK and CDR2 as SYGVNS. The CDR3 spans 13 residues. Trimming shortened V by 8 bases and J by 4 bases, and 14 bases separated the two germline ends. CDR3 DNA: TGTGCCAGCTCTCGGACACAAACCTATGGCTACACCTTC. It translates to CASSRTQTYGYTF.

J is TRBJ2-5 and V is TRBV7-2; D may be TRBD2 (6 bases). From germline, CDR1 is SGHTA and CDR2 FQGNSA. V was pared by 1 base and J by 6 bases, with 12 bases between. This CDR3 has 14 amino acids. In nucleotides, the CDR3 is TGTGCCAGCAGCTTAGGGGGGGAGGTAAAGACCCAGTACTTC. Translating it yields CASSLGGEVKTQYF.

The chain recombines TRBV5-1 with TRBJ1-3; 8 bases are shared with TRBD1. The germline V gene encodes CDR1 SGHRS and CDR2 YFSETQ. This CDR3 contains 15 residues. V shed 4 bases, J shed 0 bases, and the junction held 3 bases outside the gene matches. Here the CDR3 DNA reads TGCGCCAGCAGCGAGACAGGGGTCTCTGGAAACACCATATATTTT. Translated, it gives CASSETGVSGNTIYF.

The gene calls are TRBV28 and TRBJ1-5; D is uncertain. Per germline, CDR1 MDHEN and CDR2 SYDVKM. This CDR3 is 14 amino acids long. For the CDR3, the DNA is TGTTCCATTCAGAGCGTTAATAGCAATCAGCCCCAGCATTTT. As protein: CSIQSVNSNQPQHF.

CDR3 residues: CASSFSSAEEQFF. For the CDR3, the DNA is TGCGCCAGCAGCTTTAGCTCCGCTGAGGAGCAGTTCTTC. This chain uses TRBV5-1 with TRBJ2-1; D gene ambiguous. This CDR3 is built from 13 residues. Looked up from germline, CDR1 is SGHRS and CDR2 is YFSETQ. Trimming removed 2 bases at V and 10 bases at J, with 13 bases between.

The chain joins TRBV30 to TRBJ1-1, with D tentatively TRBD1 (5 bases). Trimming pared 0 bases from V and 6 bases from J, leaving 11 bases between. The V gene's germline CDR1 is GTSNPN and CDR2 SVGIG (reference sequence). CDR3 length: 13 amino acids. The CDR3 protein is CAWSVSQGAEAFF. The CDR3 bases are TGTGCCTGGAGTGTGAGTCAGGGCGCTGAAGCTTTCTTT.

The gene calls are TRBV10-3 and TRBJ1-4; TRBD1 matches 7 bases. Germline lookup yields CDR1 ENHRY and CDR2 SYGVKD. The V and J ends lost 5 bases and 1 base, in that order; junction bases with no gene match: 13. The CDR3 has 18 residues. The CDR3 DNA sequence: TGTGCCATCAGTCCGCGTCAGACAGGGAGGATAACTAATGAAAAACTGTTTTTT. It yields the protein CAISPRQTGRITNEKLFF.

In regard to this clone: Relative to the germline gene, one junction end is altered; a read error may explain this. The genes are TRBV5-6 and TRBJ2-7; 7 bases are shared with TRBD1. CDR1 SGHDT and CDR2 YYEEEE come from the germline V gene. CDR3 length equals 13 residues. The CDR3 spells CASSLDRTYEQYF. In nucleotides, the CDR3 is TGTGCCAGCAGTTTGGACAGGACCTACGAGCAGTACTTC.

The rearrangement joins TRBV5-1 to TRBJ2-1, with 8 positions matching TRBD2. The CDR3 runs to 15 residues. The ends lost 1 base at V and 4 bases at J; junction bases unmatched: 4. Germline-derived CDR1 and CDR2 are SGHRS and YFSETQ. The CDR3 sequence is CASSLMSGGYNEQFF. The CDR3 region has the DNA TGCGCCAGCAGCTTGATGAGCGGGGGTTACAATGAGCAGTTCTTC.

This clone appeared once. The V and J genes are TRBV6-1 and TRBJ2-5, with 12 nucleotides matching TRBD2. In germline, CDR1 is MNHNS, CDR2 SASEGT. V lost 2 bases, J lost 2 bases, and 3 bases stayed unmatched. The CDR3 totals 16 residues. CDR3 sequence: CASSELAGGEQETQYF. CDR3 in DNA: TGTGCCAGCAGTGAACTAGCGGGAGGGGAACAAGAGACCCAGTACTTC.

The J gene is TRBJ1-5, the V gene TRBV7-9; possibly TRBD1 for D (6 bases). Trimming took 5 bases from V and 0 from J, leaving 11 bases between them. The CDR3 is made up of 15 amino acids. The germline CDR1 and CDR2 sequences are SEHNR and FQNEAQ (reference sequence). The CDR3 region has the DNA TGTGCCAGCAGCGCAGGGGATTATAGCAATCAGCCCCAGCATTTT. As protein: CASSAGDYSNQPQHF.

V is TRBV5-6 and J is TRBJ2-7, with D maybe TRBD2 (6 bases). This CDR3 comprises 14 residues. CDR1 SGHDT and CDR2 YYEEEE come from the germline V gene. The ends were cut back, 4 bases at V and 2 bases at J, with 13 bases in the middle. The CDR3 reads CASSRAGLPYEQYF. In DNA, the CDR3 is TGTGCCAGCAGCCGCGCGGGACTCCCCTACGAGCAGTACTTC. Supplemented by reference TRBV5-6 and TRBJ2-7, the full variable domain reads DAGVTQSPTHLIKTRGQQVTLRCSPKSGHDTVSWYQQALGQGPQFIFQYYEEEERQRGNFPDRFSGHQFPNYSSELNVNALLLGDSALYLCASSRAGLPYEQYFGPGTRLTVT.

The gene calls are TRBV14 and TRBJ2-7; no clear D gene. The ends were cut back, 1 base at V and 6 bases at J, with 10 bases in the middle. The CDR3 has 13 amino acids. Germline-derived CDR1 and CDR2 are SGHDN and FVKESK. In nucleotides, the CDR3 is TGTGCCAGCAGCCAAGTAATGCAGTCCGAGCAGTACTTC. It encodes CASSQVMQSEQYF.

This clone was seen more than once but under ten times. The rearrangement uses TRBV6-1 and TRBJ2-3; D is possibly TRBD2 (6 bases). Trimming pared 1 base from V and 5 bases from J, leaving 16 bases between. The CDR3 spans 16 residues. The germline V gene encodes CDR1 MNHNS and CDR2 SASEGT. CDR3 DNA sequence: TGTGCCAGCAGTGAAGTCTGGGGACTCGGGAGAGATACGCAGTATTTT. Amino acid sequence: CASSEVWGLGRDTQYF.

The rearrangement uses TRBV9 and TRBJ2-3; no clear D. The CDR3 spans 13 residues. The V end was cut by 6 bases, the J end by 0 bases, with 8 bases between. The germline V gene encodes CDR1 SGDLS and CDR2 YYNGEE. The CDR3 loop is CASNELSTDTQYF. The CDR3 DNA sequence: TGTGCCAGCAACGAACTTAGCACAGATACGCAGTATTTT.

V gene TRBV4-3 combines with J gene TRBJ2-7; weak D call: TRBD1 (7 bases). The length of the CDR3 is 17 residues. V lost 1 base, J lost 1 base, and 17 bases lay in between. Germline V lookup: CDR1 LGHNA, CDR2 YSLEER. The DNA for the CDR3 is TGCGCCAGCAGCCAAGTAGCGGTGGGGGACAGTTCCTACGAGCAGTACTTC. Its protein product is CASSQVAVGDSSYEQYF.

The V call is TRBV30, the J call TRBJ2-3; TRBD1 matches 11 bases. In germline, CDR1 is GTSNPN, CDR2 SVGIG (reference sequence). This CDR3 is 15 amino acids long. V shed 0 bases, J shed 4 bases, and the junction held 3 bases outside the gene matches. The CDR3 is CAWSVGDRGADTQYF. CDR3 coding DNA: TGTGCCTGGAGTGTAGGGGACAGGGGGGCAGATACGCAGTATTTT. The entire variable domain, with the rest obtained from reference TRBV30 and TRBJ2-3, is as follows: SQTIHQWPATLVQPVGSPLSLECTVEGTSNPNLYWYRQAAGRGLQLLFYSVGIGQISSEVPQNLSASRPQDRQFILSSKKLLLSDSGFYLCAWSVGDRGADTQYFGPGTRLTVL.